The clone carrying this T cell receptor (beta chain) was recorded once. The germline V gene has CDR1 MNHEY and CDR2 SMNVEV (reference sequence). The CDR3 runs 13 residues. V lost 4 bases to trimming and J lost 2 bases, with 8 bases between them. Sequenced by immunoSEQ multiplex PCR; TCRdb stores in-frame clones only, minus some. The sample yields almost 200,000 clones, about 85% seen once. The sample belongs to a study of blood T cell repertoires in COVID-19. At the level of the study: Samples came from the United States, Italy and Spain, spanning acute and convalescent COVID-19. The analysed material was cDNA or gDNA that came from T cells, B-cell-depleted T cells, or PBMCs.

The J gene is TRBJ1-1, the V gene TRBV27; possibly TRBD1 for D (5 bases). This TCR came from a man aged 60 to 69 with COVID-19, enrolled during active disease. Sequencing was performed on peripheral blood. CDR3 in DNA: TGTGCCAGCAGTTCGACAGTTAACACTGAAGCTTTCTTT. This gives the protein CASSSTVNTEAFF.